These 10 T cell receptor beta chains were sequenced from one sample in a study of cytomegalovirus exposure and HLA in healthy donors. This table comes from immunoSEQ multiplex PCR, and its TCRdb copy is limited to in-frame clones, with some not included. This table holds a few hundred thousand clones, 86% found once. Material for sequencing was PBMCs. The receptor set was obtained from a woman aged 18-30 years in good health and CMV-seronegative.

V usage is TRBV6-5 and J usage is TRBJ1-5; a possible D gene is TRBD1 (6 bases). In germline, CDR1 is MNHEY, CDR2 SVGAGI. The CDR3 runs to 14 residues. Trimming took 5 bases from V and 6 from J, leaving 14 bases between them. The CDR3 region is CASSRRQGLQPQHF. CDR3 coding DNA: TGTGCCAGCAGTAGGAGGCAGGGGCTTCAGCCCCAGCATTTT.

The chain employs TRBV5-4 and TRBJ2-7; maybe TRBD1 (6 bases). CDR1 and CDR2 (germline): SGHNT, YYREEE (reference sequence). The CDR3 loop spans 14 amino acids. Trimming took off 0 bases at V and 6 bases at J, with 13 bases between the two ends. CDR3 DNA: TGTGCCAGCAGCTTGGCCTCCCCAGGGGCCGAGCAGTACTTC. Translating gives CASSLASPGAEQYF.

The chain carries TRBV11-1 and TRBJ1-2, with D possibly matching TRBD1 (6 bases). The V end lost 6 bases, the J end lost 7 bases, and 15 bases lay between the germline ends. Per germline, CDR1 SGHAT and CDR2 FQDESV (reference sequence). CDR3 length equals 13 residues. The CDR3 is CASRPGTTAGYTF. The CDR3 DNA reads as TGTGCCAGCAGGCCCGGGACAACGGCTGGCTACACCTTC.

This clone was detected only a few times. As DNA, the CDR3 is TGTGCCAGCACCTCGGGCAATCAGCCCCAGCATTTT. This sequence encodes CASTSGNQPQHF. The chain joins TRBV27 to TRBJ1-5; D is unresolved. V shed 7 bases and J shed 2 bases, with 6 bases lying between them. The CDR3 runs to 12 residues. Germline values: CDR1 MNHEY, CDR2 SMNVEV (reference sequence).

DNA for the CDR3: TGTGCCAGCAGCGTCTACCCTTCCAATCAGCCCCAGCATTTT. This sequence encodes CASSVYPSNQPQHF. This chain links TRBV9 with TRBJ1-5; D is unclear. Trimming took 2 bases from V and 3 from J, leaving 9 bases between them. The CDR3 loop spans 14 amino acids. Germline V gene lookup returns CDR1 SGDLS and CDR2 YYNGEE. Supplemented by reference TRBV9 and TRBJ1-5, the full variable domain reads DSGVTQTPKHLITATGQRVTLRCSPRSGDLSVYWYQQSLDQGLQFLIQYYNGEERAKGNILERFSAQQFPDLHSELNLSSLELGDSALYFCASSVYPSNQPQHFGDGTRLSIL.

V and J are TRBV10-3 and TRBJ2-1; D possibly corresponds to TRBD1 (6 bases). V lost 2 bases to trimming and J lost 8 bases, with 13 bases between them. The germline V gene has CDR1 ENHRY and CDR2 SYGVKD. This CDR3 contains 14 residues. The DNA of the CDR3 is TGTGCCATCAGTGAGGTGGCAGGGGTGGATGAGCAGTTCTTC. Translated: CAISEVAGVDEQFF.

This clone was counted only a few times. This chain connects TRBV6-1 to TRBJ1-5, with D uncertain. Germline CDR1 reads MNHNS; CDR2 reads SASEGT. Trimming pared 0 bases from V and 10 bases from J, leaving 10 bases between. The CDR3 contains 13 residues. The CDR3 DNA reads as TGTGCCAGCAGTGAAGCGTTCCCTCGTCCCCAGCATTTT. It is translated as CASSEAFPRPQHF.

V gene TRBV6-1 combines with J gene TRBJ2-1; a weak D match, TRBD2 (6 bases). Trimming left V 2 bases short and J 4 bases short, with 12 bases between. CDR1 and CDR2 from the germline V gene are MNHNS and SASEGT. This CDR3 has 15 residues. The CDR3 nucleotides read TGTGCCAGCAGTGAAAGGAGGGGTAGGTACAATGAGCAGTTCTTC. This codes for CASSERRGRYNEQFF.

The chain couples TRBV18 to TRBJ2-3; the match to TRBD2 covers 9 bases. Germline V gene lookup returns CDR1 KGHSH and CDR2 LQKENI. The CDR3 covers 13 residues. After removal of 9 bases from V and 1 base from J, the junction contained 2 bases not matched to a gene. CDR3 DNA sequence: TGTGCCAGTTTAGCGGGGGGCACAGATACGCAGTATTTT. This sequence encodes CASLAGGTDTQYF.

The gene calls are TRBV11-2 and TRBJ1-3; D is possibly TRBD1 (5 bases). Germline CDR1 is SGHAT and CDR2 is FQNNGV. V lost 5 bases and J lost 2, with 10 bases in between. This CDR3 spans 14 amino acids. CDR3 in amino acids: CASSRQRPGNTIYF. The DNA of the CDR3 is TGTGCCAGCAGCCGACAGCGTCCTGGAAACACCATATATTTT.